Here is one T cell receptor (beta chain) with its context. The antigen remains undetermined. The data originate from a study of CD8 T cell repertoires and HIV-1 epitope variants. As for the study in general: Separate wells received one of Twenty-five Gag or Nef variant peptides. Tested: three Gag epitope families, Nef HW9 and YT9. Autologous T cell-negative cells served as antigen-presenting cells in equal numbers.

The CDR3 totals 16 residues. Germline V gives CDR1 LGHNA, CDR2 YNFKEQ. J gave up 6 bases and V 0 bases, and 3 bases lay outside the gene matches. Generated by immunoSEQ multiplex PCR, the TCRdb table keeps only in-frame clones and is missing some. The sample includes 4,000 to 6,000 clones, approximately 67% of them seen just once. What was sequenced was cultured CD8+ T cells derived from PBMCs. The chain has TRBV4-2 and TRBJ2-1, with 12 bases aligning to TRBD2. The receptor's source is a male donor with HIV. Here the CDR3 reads CASSQESTSGSNEQFF. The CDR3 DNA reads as TGTGCCAGCAGCCAAGAGTCGACTAGCGGGAGCAATGAGCAGTTCTTC.